This is a list of T cell receptor beta chains from one sample in a study of blood T cell repertoires in COVID-19. Using immunoSEQ multiplex PCR, the repertoire was profiled, and TCRdb retains in-frame clones only, with some absent. The sample lists 250,000 to 350,000 clones, about 88% seen once, with about 12% in the top ten. The sequenced material came from peripheral blood. These receptors all come from a woman aged 60-75 years with acute or convalescent COVID-19. Each CDR3 is given with its conserved first and last residue. The order of the fields is V gene, J gene, CDR3 protein.

V: TRBV7-9; J: TRBJ2-4; CDR3: CASSYPGLPEVQYF
V: TRBV5-1; J: TRBJ1-2; CDR3: CASSLGGYGYGYTF
V: TRBV27; J: TRBJ2-1; CDR3: CASRGMGTGDNEQFF
V: TRBV7-6; J: TRBJ1-1; CDR3: CASSLGVRDSNTEAFF
V: TRBV7-8; J: TRBJ2-1; CDR3: CASSLAGGGSREQFF
V: TRBV6-5; J: TRBJ2-5; CDR3: CASSRDSVRQETQYF
V: TRBV7-8; J: TRBJ2-1; CDR3: CASSISGEPSQGQFF
V: TRBV18; J: TRBJ1-2; CDR3: CASSPSTGGASYTF
V: TRBV7-3; J: TRBJ2-2; CDR3: CASSVPGLAGTSNTGELFF
V: TRBV27; J: TRBJ1-1; CDR3: CASRSHRGELGSTEAFF
V: TRBV19; J: TRBJ2-3; CDR3: CASSETGLAGGDTQYF
V: TRBV19; J: TRBJ2-2; CDR3: CASSIWGVDTGELFF
V: TRBV19; J: TRBJ1-5; CDR3: CASSGSHNQPQHF
V: TRBV5-4; J: TRBJ2-7; CDR3: CASSFPGTGVRRQYF
V: TRBV7-2; J: TRBJ1-1; CDR3: CASRRTGATEAFF
V: TRBV9; J: TRBJ2-7; CDR3: CASSFGSGAYEQYF
V: TRBV27; J: TRBJ2-2; CDR3: CASSFAAPGELFF
V: TRBV27; J: TRBJ2-1; CDR3: CASRSRTSGAEQFF
V: TRBV7-6; J: TRBJ2-3; CDR3: CASSLDRGGDTQYF
V: TRBV28; J: TRBJ1-2; CDR3: CASSLGVRDIYGYTF
V: TRBV5-5; J: TRBJ2-3; CDR3: CASSPFGTSGGADTQYF
V: TRBV19; J: TRBJ1-6; CDR3: CASSMASPGWSLRNSPLHF
V: TRBV19; J: TRBJ2-1; CDR3: CASSFGLGHNEQFF
V: TRBV5-1; J: TRBJ2-1; CDR3: CASSTAGSSGSSYNEQFF